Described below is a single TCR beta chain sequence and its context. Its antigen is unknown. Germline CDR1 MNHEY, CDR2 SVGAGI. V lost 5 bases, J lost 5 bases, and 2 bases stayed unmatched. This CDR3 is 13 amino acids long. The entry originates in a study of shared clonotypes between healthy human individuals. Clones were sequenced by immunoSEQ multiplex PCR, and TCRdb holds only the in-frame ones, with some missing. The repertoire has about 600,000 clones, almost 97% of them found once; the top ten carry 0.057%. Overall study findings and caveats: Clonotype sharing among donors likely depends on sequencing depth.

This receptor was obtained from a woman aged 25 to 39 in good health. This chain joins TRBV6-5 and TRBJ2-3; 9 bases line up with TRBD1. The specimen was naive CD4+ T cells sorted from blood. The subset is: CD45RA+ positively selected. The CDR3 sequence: CASSRQGGDTQYF. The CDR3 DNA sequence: TGTGCCAGCAGTCGACAGGGGGGAGATACGCAGTATTTT.